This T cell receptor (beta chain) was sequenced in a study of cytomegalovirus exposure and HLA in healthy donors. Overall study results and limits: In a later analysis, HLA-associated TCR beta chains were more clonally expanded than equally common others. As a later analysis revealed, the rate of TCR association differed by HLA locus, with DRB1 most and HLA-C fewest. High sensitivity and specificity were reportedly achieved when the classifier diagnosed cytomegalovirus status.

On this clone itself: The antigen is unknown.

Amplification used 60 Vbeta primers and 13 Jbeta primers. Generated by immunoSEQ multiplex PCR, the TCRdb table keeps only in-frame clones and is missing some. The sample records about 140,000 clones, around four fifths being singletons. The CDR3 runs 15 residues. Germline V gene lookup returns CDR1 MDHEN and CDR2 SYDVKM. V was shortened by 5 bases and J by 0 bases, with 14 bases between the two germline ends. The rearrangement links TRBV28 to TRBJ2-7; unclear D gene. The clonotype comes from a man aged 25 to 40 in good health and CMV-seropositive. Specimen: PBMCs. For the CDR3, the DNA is TGTGCCAGCAGTCCGAATCAATTGAGCTCCTACGAGCAGTACTTC. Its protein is CASSPNQLSSYEQYF.